The T cell receptor beta chain under discussion was sequenced for a study of radiation and T cells in renal cell carcinoma. Trimming shortened V by 2 bases and J by 1 base, and 11 bases separated the two germline ends. CDR3 length equals 16 residues. The germline CDR1 and CDR2 sequences are SEHNR and FQNEAQ (reference sequence). Specified time point: blood 2 weeks post-SBRT. Indicated treatment: 15 Gy SBRT to primary tumor, nephrectomy 4 weeks later. Clones were sequenced by immunoSEQ multiplex PCR, and TCRdb holds only the in-frame ones, with some missing. This table holds fewer than 55,000 clones, 80% found once.

This clonotype was obtained from a woman aged 70-85 years with renal cell carcinoma. Source: blood, taken from a patient whose treatment included radiotherapy and nephrectomy. The rearrangement uses TRBV7-9 and TRBJ2-2; D unclear. For the CDR3, the DNA is TGTGCCAGCAGCTTATCTATAGGCCGGAACACCGGGGAGCTGTTTTTT. Translation gives CASSLSIGRNTGELFF.